The 32 T cell receptor beta chains below all came from one sample that was sequenced in a study of blood T cell repertoires in COVID-19. Assay: immunoSEQ multiplex PCR; the TCRdb copy retains only in-frame clones and omits some. There are a few hundred thousand clones in the sample; around 83% occur only once, and roughly 6.7% lies in the top ten. Material: PBMCs or T cells enriched from blood (not recorded which). The receptors shown here come from a woman aged 45 to 65 who had been exposed to COVID-19.

The chain couples TRBV9 to TRBJ1-1; D gene ambiguous. The germline CDR1 and CDR2 sequences are SGDLS and YYNGEE. The CDR3 is made up of 13 amino acids. With 4 bases removed from V and 1 base from J, the gap between germline ends came to 8 bases. The CDR3 is CASSSRGNTEAFF. CDR3 bases: TGTGCCAGCAGCTCACGGGGGAACACTGAAGCTTTCTTT.

The rearrangement links TRBV5-1 to TRBJ1-1, with 7 positions matching TRBD1. The CDR3 covers 15 residues. In germline, CDR1 is SGHRS, CDR2 YFSETQ. V lost 0 bases, J lost 3 bases, and 5 bases stayed unmatched. For the CDR3, the DNA is TGCGCCAGCAGCTTGGGACAGGGTGGGGACACTGAAGCTTTCTTT. As protein: CASSLGQGGDTEAFF.

The chain combines TRBV19 with TRBJ2-1; 7 bases match TRBD1. The V gene's germline CDR1 is LNHDA and CDR2 SQIVND (reference sequence). The CDR3 covers 15 residues. V shed 4 bases, J shed 5 bases, and the junction held 8 bases outside the gene matches. In nucleotides, the CDR3 is TGTGCCAGTAGTAAAACAGGGGATCGGAACAATGAGCAGTTCTTC. Translation: CASSKTGDRNNEQFF.

The J gene is TRBJ1-2, the V gene TRBV10-3, with 8 bases lining up with TRBD1. After removal of 2 bases from V and 6 bases from J, the junction contained 8 bases not matched to a gene. CDR1 is ENHRY and CDR2 is SYGVKD in the germline V gene. CDR3 length: 15 residues. DNA for the CDR3: TGTGCCATCAGTGAGATAAGACAGGGGACAAATGGCTACACCTTC. It encodes CAISEIRQGTNGYTF.

This chain links TRBV7-2 with TRBJ1-2; 9 bases agree with TRBD1. V gave up 2 bases and J gave up 2 bases; unmatched junction bases: 3. There are 15 residues in the CDR3. Germline V gene lookup returns CDR1 SGHTA and CDR2 FQGNSA. DNA of the CDR3: TGTGCCAGCAGCTTATCGACAGGGGGAAACTATGGCTACACCTTC. Translating it yields CASSLSTGGNYGYTF.

The V call is TRBV9, the J call TRBJ1-2; D not certain. The CDR3 spans 14 residues. V was clipped by 0 bases and J by 4 bases, with 10 bases between them. CDR1 is SGDLS, CDR2 YYNGEE, per germline. The CDR3 loop is CASSVEAAAYGYTF. In DNA form, the CDR3 reads TGTGCCAGCAGCGTAGAGGCGGCAGCCTATGGCTACACCTTC. The whole variable domain, remainder taken from reference TRBV9 and TRBJ1-2, is DSGVTQTPKHLITATGQRVTLRCSPRSGDLSVYWYQQSLDQGLQFLIQYYNGEERAKGNILERFSAQQFPDLHSELNLSSLELGDSALYFCASSVEAAAYGYTFGSGTRLTVV.

This clone was seen a single time. The chain links TRBV2 to TRBJ2-3; 13 bases are shared with TRBD2. Looked up from germline, CDR1 is SNHLY and CDR2 is FYNNEI. This CDR3 is 14 amino acids long. V was pared by 9 bases and J by 7 bases, with 7 bases of the junction left unmatched. This CDR3 reads CASLLAGGTNTQYF. CDR3 coding DNA: TGTGCCAGTCTACTAGCGGGGGGGACTAATACGCAGTATTTT.

The chain uses TRBV7-2 and TRBJ2-6, with D possibly TRBD1 on 6 matching bases. The CDR3 has 17 amino acids. The V gene lost 1 base and the J gene lost 0 bases, with 10 bases spanning the gap. Looked up from germline, CDR1 is SGHTA and CDR2 is FQGNSA. DNA for the CDR3: TGTGCCAGCAGCTTAGGACAGGATATCTCTGGGGCCAACGTCCTGACTTTC. Protein sequence: CASSLGQDISGANVLTF.

The chain links TRBV19 to TRBJ1-6; 9 positions match TRBD1. V shed 5 bases and J 9 bases; nucleotides not matched to a gene: 8. The CDR3 is made up of 15 amino acids. Germline lookup yields CDR1 LNHDA and CDR2 SQIVND (reference sequence). This CDR3 is CASSPRDREVSPLHF. In nucleotides, the CDR3 is TGTGCCAGTAGTCCACGGGACAGGGAGGTTTCACCCCTCCACTTT. The whole variable domain, filled in from reference TRBV19 and TRBJ1-6, reads DGGITQSPKYLFRKEGQNVTLSCEQNLNHDAMYWYRQDPGQGLRLIYYSQIVNDFQKGDIAEGYSVSREKKESFPLTVTSAQKNPTAFYLCASSPRDREVSPLHFGNGTRLTVT.

The chain couples TRBV28 to TRBJ2-5; 9 bases map to TRBD1. The length of the CDR3 is 18 residues. V shed 3 bases and J 1 base; nucleotides not matched to a gene: 12. Germline assignment: CDR1 MDHEN and CDR2 SYDVKM. As DNA, the CDR3 is TGTGCCAGCAGTTTTTTGGGACAGGGAAGGAGGGGCCAAGAGACCCAGTACTTC. Translated, it gives CASSFLGQGRRGQETQYF.

This chain links TRBV20-1 with TRBJ2-3, with 12 bases lining up with TRBD2. V lost 3 bases to trimming and J lost 2 bases; unmatched junction nucleotides: 6. The CDR3 extends over 16 amino acids. CDR1 is DFQATT and CDR2 is SNEGSKA in the germline V gene (reference sequence). CDR3 bases: TGCAGTGCTAGTAATCCTAGCGGGGGGGCCACAGATACGCAGTATTTT. Protein product: CSASNPSGGATDTQYF.

The rearrangement links TRBV28 to TRBJ2-3, with D possibly TRBD2 on 7 matching bases. Germline CDR1 and CDR2: MDHEN and SYDVKM. The V end was cut by 0 bases, the J end by 5 bases, with 12 bases between. This CDR3 spans 15 amino acids. The CDR3 DNA reads TGTGCCAGCAGTTTATGGGGAGGGGGGGAAGATACGCAGTATTTT. Residues: CASSLWGGGEDTQYF.

The genes are TRBV25-1 and TRBJ2-1; tentatively, D is TRBD2 (5 bases). V lost 1 base to trimming and J lost 1 base, with 11 bases between them. Germline lookup yields CDR1 MGHDK and CDR2 SYGVNS. The CDR3 is 16 amino acids. The CDR3 reads CASSESGPGSYNEQFF. The DNA for the CDR3 is TGTGCCAGCAGTGAATCTGGACCGGGGTCCTACAATGAGCAGTTCTTC.

V is TRBV19 and J is TRBJ1-1; 8 bases agree with TRBD1. The CDR3 sequence is 15 residues long. The trim removed 4 bases at V and 1 base at J, leaving 5 bases unmatched. The germline V gene has CDR1 LNHDA and CDR2 SQIVND (reference sequence). CDR3 sequence: CASSNYRGRNTEAFF. CDR3 in DNA: TGTGCCAGTAGTAACTACAGGGGGAGGAACACTGAAGCTTTCTTT.

J is TRBJ1-1 and V is TRBV6-5, with unresolved D. Trimming took 5 bases from V and 1 from J, leaving 11 bases between them. This CDR3 spans 14 amino acids. The V gene's germline CDR1 is MNHEY and CDR2 SVGAGI. The CDR3 region is CASSHGVPNTEAFF. The CDR3 coding sequence is TGTGCCAGCAGTCACGGGGTCCCGAACACTGAAGCTTTCTTT.

The rearrangement uses TRBV6-5 and TRBJ1-4; D gene ambiguous. From germline, CDR1 is MNHEY and CDR2 SVGAGI. Trimming left V 6 bases short and J 3 bases short, with 11 bases between. CDR3 length: 14 amino acids. CDR3 DNA: TGTGCCAGCAGCCTTAGACGGGCTAATGAAAAACTGTTTTTT. Translation gives CASSLRRANEKLFF.

The chain links TRBV28 to TRBJ1-2, with D maybe TRBD1 (6 bases). V gave up 10 bases and J gave up 8 bases, with 17 bases separating them. The CDR3 is made up of 12 amino acids. CDR1 is MDHEN and CDR2 is SYDVKM in the germline V gene. CDR3 DNA: TGTGCCACCTTACCACCCAGGGGAGGCTACACCTTC. Translated, it gives CATLPPRGGYTF.

A single count supports this clone. The chain is built from TRBV27 and TRBJ2-2, with a weak D call TRBD1 (5 bases). Germline CDR1 and CDR2: MNHEY and SMNVEV (reference sequence). Trimming stripped 3 bases from V and 2 bases from J, with 7 bases between. This CDR3 spans 14 amino acids. DNA of the CDR3: TGTGCCAGCAGTTTGCAGGGAAACACCGGGGAGCTGTTTTTT. It is translated as CASSLQGNTGELFF.

The CDR3 loop is CGATVDTEAFF. CDR3 coding DNA: TGCGGTGCGACAGTGGACACTGAAGCTTTCTTT. The rearrangement links TRBV29-1 to TRBJ1-1; D is perhaps TRBD1 (5 bases). In germline, CDR1 is SQVTM, CDR2 ANQGSEA. The CDR3 covers 11 residues.

The CDR3 reads CASSPWTGTGETQYF. The CDR3 DNA reads TGTGCCAGCAGCCCATGGACAGGGACGGGAGAGACCCAGTACTTC. The chain carries TRBV7-9 and TRBJ2-5; 8 bases fit TRBD1. Trimming cost V 5 bases and J 4 bases; bases outside gene matches: 9. Looked up from germline, CDR1 is SEHNR and CDR2 is FQNEAQ (reference sequence). This CDR3 has 15 residues.

The chain links TRBV27 to TRBJ1-5; D unclear. Germline V gene data show CDR1 as MNHEY and CDR2 as SMNVEV (reference sequence). The CDR3 has 14 amino acids. Trimming took off 5 bases at V and 7 bases at J, with 15 bases between the two ends. CDR3 nucleotide sequence: TGTGCCAGCAGTCTAAGTGGGGAGGGACAGCCCCAGCATTTT. This codes for CASSLSGEGQPQHF.

This sequence joins TRBV6-1 and TRBJ1-5; 8 bases map to TRBD1. The CDR3 spans 17 residues. V was pared by 4 bases and J by 4 bases, with 12 bases of the junction left unmatched. CDR1 and CDR2 (germline): MNHNS, SASEGT. This chain's CDR3 is CASSAPPGQARNQPQHF. CDR3 DNA sequence: TGTGCCAGCAGTGCTCCACCGGGACAGGCGAGGAATCAGCCCCAGCATTTT.

The rearrangement uses TRBV29-1 and TRBJ1-1, with D unresolved. The germline CDR1 and CDR2 sequences are SQVTM and ANQGSEA. V lost 3 bases, J lost 11 bases, and 16 bases lay in between. This CDR3 contains 12 residues. The CDR3 nucleotides are TGCAGCGTTGACGAGGGTTTGAGCTCGGCTTTCTTT. Amino acid sequence: CSVDEGLSSAFF.

The chain joins TRBV7-3 to TRBJ1-2; D is possibly TRBD1 (6 bases). Germline V gene data show CDR1 as SGHTA and CDR2 as FQGTGA. The V end lost 5 bases, the J end lost 7 bases, and 17 bases lay between the germline ends. The CDR3 totals 14 residues. The CDR3 protein is CASSPRRGAGGYTF. CDR3 in DNA: TGTGCCAGCAGCCCGAGACGGGGGGCAGGTGGCTACACCTTC.

CDR3 bases: TGTGCCAGCAGCTTGGGCAGGGCCTACGAGCAGTACTTC. It yields the protein CASSLGRAYEQYF. The V and J genes are TRBV5-6 and TRBJ2-7, with D possibly matching TRBD1 (5 bases). This CDR3 region has 13 residues. The germline V and J ends were trimmed by 0 bases and 2 bases, with 6 bases remaining between them. Germline V gene sequence: CDR1 SGHDT, CDR2 YYEEEE.

The chain recombines TRBV7-9 with TRBJ2-6, with D perhaps matching TRBD1 (5 bases). V shed 5 bases and J shed 2 bases, with 22 bases lying between them. This CDR3 is built from 19 residues. Looked up from germline, CDR1 is SEHNR and CDR2 is FQNEAQ (reference sequence). The CDR3 DNA reads TGTGCCAGCAGCCTAAAAAGGGGCAGGGAACTTACTGGGGCCAACGTCCTGACTTTC. It codes for CASSLKRGRELTGANVLTF.

The V and J genes are TRBV11-3 and TRBJ2-2; maybe TRBD2 (6 bases). V lost 3 bases, J lost 4 bases, and 9 bases lay in between. CDR3 length: 14 amino acids. Germline V gives CDR1 SGHNT, CDR2 YENEEA. CDR3 nucleotide sequence: TGTGCCAGCAGCTTGGGGGACTTCACCGGGGAGCTGTTTTTT. It encodes CASSLGDFTGELFF.

The V call is TRBV5-1, the J call TRBJ1-2; D gene unclear. The V end lost 4 bases, the J end lost 6 bases, and 19 bases lay between the germline ends. This CDR3 is built from 15 residues. CDR1 and CDR2 from the germline V gene are SGHRS and YFSETQ. CDR3 in amino acids: CASSISPRQQNGYTF. CDR3 nucleotides: TGCGCCAGCAGCATCAGCCCCAGGCAGCAAAATGGCTACACCTTC. The variable domain in full, completed from reference TRBV5-1 and TRBJ1-2, reads KAGVTQTPRYLIKTRGQQVTLSCSPISGHRSVSWYQQTPGQGLQFLFEYFSETQRNKGNFPGRFSGRQFSNSRSEMNVSTLELGDSALYLCASSISPRQQNGYTFGSGTRLTVV.

V gene TRBV13 combines with J gene TRBJ1-3; D perhaps matches TRBD1 (5 bases). The CDR3 totals 17 residues. V lost 4 bases and J 4 bases, leaving 20 bases between the germline ends. From germline, CDR1 is PRHDT and CDR2 FYEKMQ (reference sequence). The CDR3 region has the DNA TGTGCCAGCAGCTCTGACGGCAGGGCCCTTCGCGGAAACACCATATATTTT. Amino acid sequence: CASSSDGRALRGNTIYF.

The chain couples TRBV7-9 to TRBJ1-1, with a weak D call TRBD1 (5 bases). The germline CDR1 and CDR2 sequences are SEHNR and FQNEAQ (reference sequence). The length of the CDR3 is 15 residues. The germline V and J ends were trimmed by 5 bases and 4 bases, with 17 bases remaining between them. The CDR3 is CASSLPTGLGTEAFF. The CDR3 DNA sequence: TGTGCCAGCAGCCTACCAACGGGACTCGGCACTGAAGCTTTCTTT.

The V call is TRBV19, the J call TRBJ1-2, with TRBD1 matching 7 bases. Germline CDR1 reads LNHDA; CDR2 reads SQIVND (reference sequence). V lost 1 base and J lost 4; bases outside the gene matches: 3. The CDR3 totals 14 residues. The CDR3 coding sequence is TGTGCCAGTAGTATAGGGGGACAGCCCTATGGCTACACCTTC. This encodes CASSIGGQPYGYTF.

The chain carries TRBV6-1 and TRBJ1-2; 8 nucleotides match TRBD1. V was clipped by 1 base and J by 4 bases; unmatched bases: 8. Germline V lookup: CDR1 MNHNS, CDR2 SASEGT. This CDR3 has 16 residues. Here the CDR3 DNA reads TGTGCCAGCAGTGAAGAGAGGACAGGGAGAGGCTATGGCTACACCTTC. This sequence encodes CASSEERTGRGYGYTF.